Below are 29 T cell receptor beta chains sequenced from a single sample in a study of cytomegalovirus exposure and HLA in healthy donors. Both 60 Vbeta primers and 13 Jbeta primers went into the PCR. TCRdb's copy holds only in-frame clones and misses some; the assay was immunoSEQ multiplex PCR. The sample holds 96,000 or so clones. Sequences were obtained from PBMCs. These receptors all stem from a girl aged 5 to 17 in good health and CMV-seropositive.

The V call is TRBV15, the J call TRBJ1-5, with 8 bases matching TRBD1. Per germline, CDR1 LNHNV and CDR2 YYDKDF (reference sequence). The CDR3 covers 16 residues. The V segment lost 3 bases and the J segment 2 bases; nucleotides outside the gene matches: 6. CDR3 DNA: TGTGCCACCAGCAGCGGACAGGGCAAAGGCAATCAGCCCCAGCATTTT. It encodes CATSSGQGKGNQPQHF.

The chain is built from TRBV15 and TRBJ1-1; a possible D gene is TRBD1 (5 bases). V lost 4 bases to trimming and J lost 5 bases, with 11 bases between them. This CDR3 has 13 amino acids. The V gene's germline CDR1 is LNHNV and CDR2 YYDKDF (reference sequence). DNA for the CDR3: TGTGCCACCAGCAAAGACGGGGGGACTGAAGCTTTCTTT. As protein: CATSKDGGTEAFF.

The V call is TRBV7-9, the J call TRBJ2-5; 12 bases line up with TRBD1. J was trimmed by 5 bases and V by 2 bases; bases with no gene match: 3. Germline V gene lookup returns CDR1 SEHNR and CDR2 FQNEAQ (reference sequence). The CDR3 consists of 15 residues. This CDR3 reads CASSLRDRGLETQYF. CDR3 DNA: TGTGCCAGCAGCTTACGGGACAGGGGGCTGGAGACCCAGTACTTC.

This rearrangement joins TRBV5-1 to TRBJ1-1; no clear D. This CDR3 contains 14 residues. Looked up from germline, CDR1 is SGHRS and CDR2 is YFSETQ. Trimming took 5 bases from V and 0 from J, leaving 11 bases between them. In DNA form, the CDR3 reads TGCGCCAGCAGTAACGAACTCTTGAACACTGAAGCTTTCTTT. Encoded protein: CASSNELLNTEAFF.

V usage is TRBV2 and J usage is TRBJ1-5; the match to TRBD1 covers 11 bases. This CDR3 region has 18 residues. Germline lookup yields CDR1 SNHLY and CDR2 FYNNEI. J was trimmed by 6 bases and V by 6 bases; bases with no gene match: 16. CDR3 coding DNA: TGTGCCAGCAGCCCGGACAGGGGGCCCCCCCCTCGCAGTCAGCCCCAGCATTTT. Its protein product is CASSPDRGPPPRSQPQHF.

The chain links TRBV27 to TRBJ2-7, with D tentatively TRBD2 (5 bases). Germline V lookup: CDR1 MNHEY, CDR2 SMNVEV (reference sequence). This CDR3 spans 13 amino acids. V gave up 5 bases and J gave up 3 bases, with 11 bases separating them. As DNA, the CDR3 is TGTGCCAGCAGTACTCAAAGCGGCTACGAGCAGTACGTC. As protein: CASSTQSGYEQYV.

This sequence joins TRBV30 and TRBJ1-5; 8 bases map to TRBD1. Trimming took 5 bases from V and 9 from J; bases not matched to a gene: 6. Germline lookup yields CDR1 GTSNPN and CDR2 SVGIG (reference sequence). CDR3 length equals 12 residues. The CDR3 bases are TGTGCCTGGGGGACAGGATCCTGGCCCCAGCATTTT. Its translation is CAWGTGSWPQHF.

Written as DNA, the CDR3 is TGTGCCAGCAGCGTTGGGACACCCGCCCCCCTCCACTTT. It encodes CASSVGTPAPLHF. The genes are TRBV9 and TRBJ1-6, with D tentatively TRBD1 (6 bases). CDR3 length: 13 residues. Germline loops: CDR1 SGDLS, CDR2 YYNGEE. The V end was cut by 2 bases, the J end by 13 bases, with 13 bases between. Full variable domain (outside the CDR3, taken from reference TRBV9 and TRBJ1-6): DSGVTQTPKHLITATGQRVTLRCSPRSGDLSVYWYQQSLDQGLQFLIQYYNGEERAKGNILERFSAQQFPDLHSELNLSSLELGDSALYFCASSVGTPAPLHFGNGTRLTVT.

The chain recombines TRBV28 with TRBJ1-2; D not resolved. Deletions cut 5 bases from V and 4 bases from J, with 14 bases between. Per the germline V gene, CDR1 is MDHEN and CDR2 is SYDVKM. The CDR3 loop spans 14 amino acids. The CDR3 nucleotides are TGTGCCAGCAGTCCCTTAGCAACCATCTATGGCTACACCTTC. Its translation: CASSPLATIYGYTF.

The chain carries TRBV4-2 and TRBJ2-7; 12 nucleotides agree with TRBD2. V shed 4 bases and J 2 bases; nucleotides not matched to a gene: 6. Germline V gene sequence: CDR1 LGHNA, CDR2 YNFKEQ. The CDR3 consists of 16 residues. CDR3 residues: CASSLSGTSGPYEQYF. In nucleotides, the CDR3 is TGTGCCAGCAGCCTTTCCGGGACTAGCGGGCCCTACGAGCAGTACTTC.

To note about this clone: A read error may account for a junction end that differs from germline. The J gene is TRBJ2-3, the V gene TRBV4-2; D remains unclear. Germline V gene data show CDR1 as LGHNA and CDR2 as YNFKEQ. This CDR3 is built from 13 residues. CDR3 amino acids: CASSQTSTDKQYF. CDR3 nucleotide sequence: TGTGCCAGCAGCCAAACGAGCACAGATAAGCAGTATTTT.

The V call is TRBV7-9, the J call TRBJ2-3, with 7 positions matching TRBD2. Looked up from germline, CDR1 is SEHNR and CDR2 is FQNEAQ (reference sequence). V was pared by 8 bases and J by 0 bases, with 8 bases of the junction left unmatched. The CDR3 sequence is 15 residues long. The DNA of the CDR3 is TGTGCCAGCGAAAACCTAGCGGCTAGCACAGATACGCAGTATTTT. This translates into CASENLAASTDTQYF.

CDR3: CASSEFMGARPDTQYF. The DNA of the CDR3 is TGTGCCAGCAGTGAGTTTATGGGGGCTAGACCAGATACGCAGTATTTT. The rearrangement links TRBV6-4 to TRBJ2-3; a weak D match, TRBD1 (6 bases). Trimming took 3 bases from V and 4 from J, leaving 17 bases between them. CDR3 size: 16 residues. Per germline, CDR1 MRHNA and CDR2 SNTAGT.

This chain connects TRBV2 to TRBJ2-5; 8 bases match TRBD2. This CDR3 has 16 amino acids. V trimming: 0 bases; J trimming: 2 bases; junction bases outside the gene matches: 5. The germline CDR1 and CDR2 sequences are SNHLY and FYNNEI. CDR3 DNA sequence: TGTGCCAGCAGTGAAGCCCCGGGACTAGGTCAAGAGACCCAGTACTTC. Translating it yields CASSEAPGLGQETQYF.

The rearrangement links TRBV19 to TRBJ2-4, with a tentative D call TRBD2 (5 bases). With 5 bases removed from V and 0 bases from J, the gap between germline ends came to 5 bases. The germline CDR1 and CDR2 sequences are LNHDA and SQIVND (reference sequence). The CDR3 totals 13 residues. This CDR3 is CASSGLAKNIQYF. CDR3 DNA: TGTGCCAGTAGTGGACTAGCCAAAAACATTCAGTACTTC.

The rearrangement uses TRBV27 and TRBJ2-3; 7 nucleotides agree with TRBD2. The CDR3 sequence is 16 residues long. The germline gives CDR1 MNHEY, CDR2 SMNVEV (reference sequence). The V gene end was trimmed by 5 bases and the J gene end by 2 bases; junction bases not matched to a gene: 10. Written as DNA, the CDR3 is TGTGCCAGCAGTACCGGGGAGGGAGGAATCACAGATACGCAGTATTTT. This codes for CASSTGEGGITDTQYF.

This chain joins TRBV2 and TRBJ1-2, with 9 bases lining up with TRBD1. Per germline, CDR1 SNHLY and CDR2 FYNNEI. Trimming removed 6 bases from V and 5 bases from J; junction bases left unmatched: 13. This CDR3 has 16 amino acids. CDR3 DNA: TGTGCCAGCAGCGCAAGAACAGGGGGCTGGAATTATGGCTACACCTTC. It codes for CASSARTGGWNYGYTF.

The rearrangement links TRBV2 to TRBJ1-6; a weak D match, TRBD1 (5 bases). CDR3 length equals 15 residues. Per germline, CDR1 SNHLY and CDR2 FYNNEI. V lost 4 bases to trimming and J lost 9 bases, with 16 bases between them. The CDR3 coding sequence is TGTGCCAGCAGTGTTAGGGGCAGCAAGGTTTCACCCCTCCACTTT. Amino acids: CASSVRGSKVSPLHF.

This chain joins TRBV15 and TRBJ1-5; unclear D gene. The CDR3 is 15 amino acids. CDR1 is LNHNV and CDR2 is YYDKDF in the germline V gene (reference sequence). V lost 0 bases and J lost 2, with 8 bases in between. The CDR3 DNA follows: TGTGCCACCAGCAGAGATCCCCCTCGCAATCAGCCCCAGCATTTT. As protein: CATSRDPPRNQPQHF.

This sequence joins TRBV7-9 and TRBJ1-2, with TRBD1 matching over 10 bases. The CDR3 totals 16 residues. Germline CDR1 is SEHNR and CDR2 is FQNEAQ (reference sequence). Trimming cost V 0 bases and J 2 bases; bases outside gene matches: 3. The CDR3 bases are TGTGCCAGCAGCTTAGCGGGACAGGGGACCAACTATGGCTACACCTTC. It encodes CASSLAGQGTNYGYTF.

The chain combines TRBV5-1 with TRBJ2-3; TRBD2 aligns across 8 bases. This CDR3 spans 16 amino acids. CDR1 and CDR2 (germline): SGHRS, YFSETQ. V lost 3 bases and J lost 6; bases outside the gene matches: 12. Here the CDR3 reads CASSYTSGGDADTQYF. CDR3 sequence (DNA): TGCGCCAGCAGCTACACTTCGGGGGGGGATGCTGATACGCAGTATTTT.

This sequence joins TRBV2 and TRBJ2-5; D gene uncertain. This CDR3 has 12 amino acids. CDR1 is SNHLY, CDR2 FYNNEI, per germline. V was clipped by 4 bases and J by 4 bases, with 7 bases between them. CDR3 in amino acids: CASSASVETQYF. The DNA for the CDR3 is TGTGCCAGCAGTGCGTCCGTAGAGACCCAGTACTTC.

The chain employs TRBV4-1 and TRBJ2-5; a possible D gene is TRBD1 (6 bases). The CDR3 sequence is 15 residues long. The V end was cut by 0 bases, the J end by 5 bases, with 13 bases between. Per germline, CDR1 MGHRA and CDR2 YSYEKL. DNA for the CDR3: TGCGCCAGCAGCCAAGATGGCCAGGGGTGGGAGACCCAGTACTTC. It codes for CASSQDGQGWETQYF.

The CDR3 spells CASSLERENTEAFF. The CDR3 DNA reads as TGCGCCAGCAGCTTGGAGCGGGAGAACACTGAAGCTTTCTTT. The chain recombines TRBV5-1 with TRBJ1-1, with D unclear. The CDR3 sequence is 14 residues long. The germline V and J ends were trimmed by 0 bases and 1 base, with 7 bases remaining between them. Germline lookup yields CDR1 SGHRS and CDR2 YFSETQ. Drawing the rest from reference TRBV5-1 and TRBJ1-1, the complete variable domain is KAGVTQTPRYLIKTRGQQVTLSCSPISGHRSVSWYQQTPGQGLQFLFEYFSETQRNKGNFPGRFSGRQFSNSRSEMNVSTLELGDSALYLCASSLERENTEAFFGQGTRLTVV.

The chain links TRBV7-9 to TRBJ1-2; 9 bases fit TRBD1. The CDR3 has 17 residues. V lost 4 bases and J lost 4; bases outside the gene matches: 13. Germline CDR1 SEHNR, CDR2 FQNEAQ (reference sequence). CDR3 amino acids: CASSSGGTGIYLYGYTF. DNA of the CDR3: TGTGCCAGCAGCTCGGGGGGGACAGGGATATATCTCTATGGCTACACCTTC.

The chain joins TRBV5-1 to TRBJ2-2; no clear D. The CDR3 is made up of 13 amino acids. In germline, CDR1 is SGHRS, CDR2 YFSETQ. V lost 7 bases and J 7 bases, leaving 14 bases between the germline ends. This chain's CDR3 is CASFPSEVGELFF. The DNA for the CDR3 is TGCGCCAGCTTCCCATCCGAGGTCGGGGAGCTGTTTTTT.

The V and J genes are TRBV19 and TRBJ1-4, with a tentative D call TRBD1 (5 bases). There are 15 residues in the CDR3. V lost 3 bases and J 0 bases, leaving 8 bases between the germline ends. Per germline, CDR1 LNHDA and CDR2 SQIVND (reference sequence). DNA of the CDR3: TGTGCCAGTAGTATTTCCAGGGCAACTAATGAAAAACTGTTTTTT. It encodes CASSISRATNEKLFF.

The CDR3: CASSPRQGTRDGYGYTF. CDR3 DNA sequence: TGTGCCAGTAGTCCTCGACAGGGGACGAGGGACGGGTACGGCTACACCTTC. The V gene is TRBV19, the J gene TRBJ1-2; 8 bases fit TRBD1. V dropped 5 bases and J dropped 8; count of bases not matched to a gene: 19. CDR3 length equals 17 residues. Germline V gene data show CDR1 as LNHDA and CDR2 as SQIVND (reference sequence).

V gene TRBV5-4 combines with J gene TRBJ1-2; TRBD1 matches at 7 bases. The CDR3 runs to 17 residues. V shed 3 bases and J 4 bases; nucleotides not matched to a gene: 15. CDR1 and CDR2 from the germline V gene are SGHNT and YYREEE (reference sequence). The CDR3 nucleotides are TGTGCCAGCAGCTCGAGACAGGGATACTTGTATCTCTATGGCTACACCTTC. Protein sequence: CASSSRQGYLYLYGYTF.